This T cell receptor beta chain was identified during a study of cytomegalovirus exposure and HLA in healthy donors. Whole-study findings and limits: A previous analysis found most TCR beta V segments productive roughly 87% or roughly 30% of the time. HLA allele associations emerged for around 15,000 TCR beta sequences in a later analysis, at 0.05 false discovery rate.

The CDR3 spans 15 residues. The germline CDR1 and CDR2 sequences are SGHRS and YFSETQ. J lost 2 bases, V lost 5 bases, and 5 bases had no gene match. In the PCR, 60 Vbeta and 13 Jbeta primers were used. Profiling relied on immunoSEQ multiplex PCR, and the TCRdb table lists in-frame clones only, not all of them. Seen here are some 190,000 clones, over 75% observed once, and the top ten hold about 1.9%. Concerning this clone: Its target is unknown.

This clonotype was sampled from a woman aged 30 to 39 in good health and CMV-seronegative. The chain has TRBV5-1 and TRBJ2-7; 12 nucleotides agree with TRBD1. The sequenced sample consisted of PBMCs. The CDR3 loop is CASRVGTGGPYEQYF. The CDR3 DNA reads as TGCGCCAGCAGAGTTGGGACAGGGGGCCCCTACGAGCAGTACTTC. Supplemented by reference TRBV5-1 and TRBJ2-7, the full variable domain reads KAGVTQTPRYLIKTRGQQVTLSCSPISGHRSVSWYQQTPGQGLQFLFEYFSETQRNKGNFPGRFSGRQFSNSRSEMNVSTLELGDSALYLCASRVGTGGPYEQYFGPGTRLTVT.